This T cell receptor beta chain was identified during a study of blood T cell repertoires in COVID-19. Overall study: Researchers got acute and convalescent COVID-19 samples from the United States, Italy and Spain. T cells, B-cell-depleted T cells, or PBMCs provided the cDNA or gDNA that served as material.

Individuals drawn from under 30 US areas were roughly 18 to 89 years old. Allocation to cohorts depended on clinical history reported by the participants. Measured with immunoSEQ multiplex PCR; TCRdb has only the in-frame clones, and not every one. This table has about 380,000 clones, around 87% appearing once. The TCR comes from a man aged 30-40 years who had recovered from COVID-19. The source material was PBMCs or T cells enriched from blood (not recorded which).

The CDR3: CASSSRSQPTDTQYF. The CDR3 coding sequence is TGTGCCAGCAGCTCACGGAGCCAACCCACAGATACGCAGTATTTT. This chain joins TRBV9 and TRBJ2-3; no definite D call. The length of the CDR3 is 15 residues. With 4 bases removed from V and 2 bases from J, the gap between germline ends came to 14 bases. In germline, CDR1 is SGDLS, CDR2 YYNGEE.